This entry lists 16 T cell receptor beta chains sequenced from one sample in a study of blood T cell repertoires in COVID-19. Generated by immunoSEQ multiplex PCR, the TCRdb table keeps only in-frame clones and is missing some. The sample lists under 200,000 clones, about nine tenths occurring once. The sequenced sample consisted of peripheral blood. Receptor source: a man aged 18 to 29 with active or convalescent COVID-19.

The V gene is TRBV3-1 (or the pseudogene TRBV3-2), the J gene TRBJ1-4; 9 bases line up with TRBD1. CDR1 LGHDT and CDR2 YNNKEL come from the germline V gene (reference sequence). V was pared by 9 bases and J by 11 bases, with 10 bases of the junction left unmatched. The CDR3 is 13 residues long. This CDR3 reads CASSGTGPPKLFF. CDR3 coding DNA: TGTGCCAGTTCCGGGACAGGGCCCCCTAAACTGTTTTTT.

Only one count was recorded for this clone. The chain uses TRBV19 and TRBJ1-2, with D hard to call. The CDR3 is 16 amino acids. Trimming cost V 0 bases and J 6 bases, with 17 bases left between them. Germline loops: CDR1 LNHDA, CDR2 SQIVND (reference sequence). CDR3 coding DNA: TGTGCCAGTAGTATAGATTCCTGGACTCGGCACCATGGCTACACCTTC. As protein: CASSIDSWTRHHGYTF.

This chain uses TRBV7-9 with TRBJ1-3; D remains unclear. The V gene lost 3 bases and the J gene lost 4 bases, with 10 bases spanning the gap. The length of the CDR3 is 14 residues. Germline values: CDR1 SEHNR, CDR2 FQNEAQ (reference sequence). The CDR3 region is CASSLAEMGNTIYF. The CDR3 nucleotides read TGTGCCAGCAGCTTGGCGGAGATGGGAAACACCATATATTTT.

This chain links TRBV6-1 with TRBJ2-7, with D perhaps matching TRBD1 (6 bases). Germline values: CDR1 MNHNS, CDR2 SASEGT. Trimming took 1 base from V and 2 from J, leaving 18 bases between them. The length of the CDR3 is 17 residues. CDR3 sequence (DNA): TGTGCCAGCAGTGAAGACCGAGGCCGGACAGAGACCTACGAGCAGTACTTC. The encoded protein is CASSEDRGRTETYEQYF.

This chain uses TRBV7-3 with TRBJ2-5; 16 nucleotides line up with TRBD2. The germline V gene has CDR1 SGHTA and CDR2 FQGTGA. The length of the CDR3 is 16 residues. The ends lost 5 bases at V and 2 bases at J; junction bases unmatched: 2. CDR3: CASSPGLAGGQETQYF. For the CDR3, the DNA is TGTGCCAGCAGCCCGGGACTAGCGGGAGGGCAAGAGACCCAGTACTTC.

The CDR3 nucleotides read TGTGCCTGGAGACCGCCTTTTAGCAAAGAGACCCAGTACTTC. Protein: CAWRPPFSKETQYF. The chain has TRBV30 and TRBJ2-5; D remains ambiguous. Trimming shortened V by 3 bases and J by 3 bases, and 14 bases separated the two germline ends. The germline gives CDR1 GTSNPN, CDR2 SVGIG (reference sequence). The CDR3 sequence is 14 residues long.

The rearrangement links TRBV7-8 to TRBJ2-7; TRBD2 is a possible D gene (6 bases). This CDR3 spans 12 amino acids. Trimming shortened V by 5 bases and J by 3 bases, and 8 bases separated the two germline ends. Germline loops: CDR1 SGHVS, CDR2 FQNEAQ. In nucleotides, the CDR3 is TGTGCCAGCAGCCCCGGGGGCTACGAGCAGTACTTC. Its protein is CASSPGGYEQYF.

The chain links TRBV5-4 to TRBJ1-6; D is possibly TRBD1 (6 bases). The CDR3 covers 16 residues. V gave up 5 bases and J gave up 6 bases, with 18 bases separating them. CDR1 and CDR2 from the germline V gene are SGHNT and YYREEE (reference sequence). The CDR3 nucleotides read TGTGCCAGCAGACGGGGCGGGGGGGCCGTTAATTCACCCCTCCACTTT. Amino acid sequence: CASRRGGGAVNSPLHF.

The chain combines TRBV9 with TRBJ1-6; TRBD1 matches 7 bases. CDR1 is SGDLS and CDR2 is YYNGEE in the germline V gene. With V trimmed by 1 base and J by 6 bases, 7 bases remained unmatched. This CDR3 contains 16 residues. DNA of the CDR3: TGTGCCAGCAGCGTACAGGCAGGGGGACCTAATTCACCCCTCCACTTT. It yields the protein CASSVQAGGPNSPLHF.

The chain employs TRBV28 and TRBJ2-7, with 7 positions matching TRBD1. Germline V gene data show CDR1 as MDHEN and CDR2 as SYDVKM. V gave up 6 bases and J gave up 1 base; unmatched junction bases: 6. The CDR3 is made up of 14 amino acids. CDR3 sequence reads: CASRLQGMSYEQYF. The CDR3 DNA reads as TGTGCCAGCAGACTACAGGGGATGTCCTACGAGCAGTACTTC.

V gene TRBV24-1 combines with J gene TRBJ1-2; no reliable D call. This CDR3 contains 12 residues. V lost 4 bases, J lost 0 bases, and 2 bases lay in between. CDR1 KGHDR and CDR2 SFDVKD come from the germline V gene. This chain's CDR3 is CATSDTNYGYTF. Written as DNA, the CDR3 is TGTGCCACCAGTGACACTAACTATGGCTACACCTTC.

The chain couples TRBV6-1 to TRBJ2-7; 9 bases map to TRBD1. The CDR3 consists of 15 residues. The ends lost 2 bases at V and 3 bases at J; junction bases unmatched: 5. Germline V gene data show CDR1 as MNHNS and CDR2 as SASEGT. The chain's CDR3 is CASSESGTGLYEQYF. The DNA of the CDR3 is TGTGCCAGCAGTGAATCGGGGACAGGGCTCTACGAGCAGTACTTC.

CDR3 protein: CASSQPRAEAFF. In DNA form, the CDR3 reads TGTGCCAGCAGCCAACCCAGGGCTGAAGCTTTCTTT. The V gene is TRBV3-1 (or the pseudogene TRBV3-2), the J gene TRBJ1-1; maybe TRBD1 (5 bases). The CDR3 has 12 residues. The germline CDR1 and CDR2 sequences are LGHDT and YNNKEL (reference sequence). Trimming pared 2 bases from V and 6 bases from J, leaving 7 bases between.

This chain joins TRBV7-6 and TRBJ1-2; D is undetermined. V was pared by 5 bases and J by 3 bases, with 16 bases between. CDR1 is SGHVS, CDR2 FNYEAQ, per germline. There are 15 residues in the CDR3. In DNA form, the CDR3 reads TGTGCCAGCAGCCCCCTATCCCTAGGATACTATGGCTACACCTTC. Translation: CASSPLSLGYYGYTF.

This clone was observed once. The rearrangement links TRBV18 to TRBJ1-1; D remains ambiguous. The V gene's germline CDR1 is KGHSH and CDR2 LQKENI. The CDR3 extends over 14 amino acids. Between the trimmed V and J ends, which lost 7 bases and 0 bases, there was a span of 12 bases. The CDR3 reads CASLLSLVNTEAFF. The CDR3 DNA reads TGTGCCAGCTTACTGTCTTTGGTGAACACTGAAGCTTTCTTT.

The chain joins TRBV3-1 (or the pseudogene TRBV3-2) to TRBJ1-6; D not certain. The CDR3 loop spans 15 amino acids. With 4 bases removed from V and 4 bases from J, the gap between germline ends came to 11 bases. In germline, CDR1 is LGHDT, CDR2 YNNKEL (reference sequence). The CDR3 region is CASSLPREYNSPLHF. For the CDR3, the DNA is TGTGCCAGCAGCCTCCCACGGGAGTATAATTCACCCCTCCACTTT.